This T cell receptor (beta chain) appears in the sequencing data of a study of cytomegalovirus exposure and HLA in healthy donors. V was clipped by 4 bases and J by 4 bases, with 16 bases between them. This CDR3 region has 15 residues. From germline, CDR1 is SNHLY and CDR2 FYNNEI. Primers: 60 Vbeta forward and 13 Jbeta reverse. The data were produced by immunoSEQ multiplex PCR, yet TCRdb's version contains in-frame clones alone and is incomplete. The repertoire includes 95,000 to 150,000 clones, approximately 80% of them detected once, and less than 6% sits in the top ten. This receptor was identified in a man in his late teens or twenties in good health and CMV-seropositive. Input material: PBMCs. J is TRBJ1-2 and V is TRBV2; D gene ambiguous. The CDR3: CASSGGEVSLYGYTF. The CDR3 nucleotides read TGTGCCAGCAGTGGTGGGGAGGTCTCCCTCTATGGCTACACCTTC.